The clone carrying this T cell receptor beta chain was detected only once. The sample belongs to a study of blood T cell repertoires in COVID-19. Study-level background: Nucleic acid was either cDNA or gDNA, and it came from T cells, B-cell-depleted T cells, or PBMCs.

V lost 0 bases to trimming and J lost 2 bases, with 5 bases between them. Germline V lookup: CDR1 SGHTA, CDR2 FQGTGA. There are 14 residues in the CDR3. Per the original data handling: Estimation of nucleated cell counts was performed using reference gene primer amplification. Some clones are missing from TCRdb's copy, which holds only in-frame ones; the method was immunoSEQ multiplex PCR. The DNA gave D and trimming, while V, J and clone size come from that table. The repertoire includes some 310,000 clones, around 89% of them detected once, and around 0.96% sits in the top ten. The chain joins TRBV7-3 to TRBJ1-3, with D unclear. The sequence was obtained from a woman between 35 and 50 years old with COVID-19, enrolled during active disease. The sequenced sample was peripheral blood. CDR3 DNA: TGTGCCAGCAGCTTAACAGGAGCTGGAAACACCATATATTTT. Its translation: CASSLTGAGNTIYF.